This T cell receptor (beta chain) was profiled in a study of cytomegalovirus exposure and HLA in healthy donors. Broader study findings: In vitro assays verified that a few CMV-associated chains recognized CMV antigens specifically. The tendency of first-cohort TCR clusters to co-occur in the 90 to 150 validation repertoires emerged from a later analysis. For cytomegalovirus status, the classifier reportedly gave diagnoses with high specificity and sensitivity.

Worth noting for this clone: Its antigen remains unidentified.

Repertoires were generated with immunoSEQ multiplex PCR, while TCRdb's copy carries only in-frame clones and drops some. Altogether approximately 190,000 clones are present, roughly 84% being singletons, with the ten largest covering around 6.7%. The CDR3 spans 14 residues. Germline CDR1 reads LNHNV; CDR2 reads YYDKDF (reference sequence). With 3 bases clipped from V and 1 base from J, the junction kept 3 bases outside the gene matches. The receptor's source is a man between 18 and 29 years old in good health and CMV-seropositive. Sequencing used PBMCs. The gene calls are TRBV15 and TRBJ2-7, with 7 nucleotides matching TRBD1. CDR3: CATSSWGQSYEQYF. In DNA form, the CDR3 reads TGTGCCACCAGCAGCTGGGGACAGTCCTACGAGCAGTACTTC.